The 2 T cell receptor beta chains given below trace back to one sample, sequenced in a study of T-cell reconstitution after alpha-beta-depleted transplantation in children. The TCRbeta library was prepared with unique molecular identifiers. One entry per CDR3 protein, called by TCRdb with MiXCR from the PCR reads. This table holds tens of thousands of distinct CDR3 sequences, 18% found once. The source material was PBMCs, mostly from graft donor cells, sampled 360 days after TCRalphabeta/CD19-depleted stem cell transplant. These receptors all come from a male patient aged 2 to 9 who had a stem cell transplant for acute lymphoblastic leukemia, so the T cells may come from the graft donor.

This clonotype was detected only a few times. The chain joins TRBV5-6 to TRBJ1-6; D gene uncertain. The CDR3 has 15 residues. V was shortened by 1 base and J by 4 bases, with 9 bases between the two germline ends. Germline V gene data show CDR1 as SGHDT and CDR2 as YYEEEE. In nucleotides, the CDR3 is TGTGCCAGCAGCTTGATCGGGTCTTATAATTCACCCCTCCACTTT. Translating gives CASSLIGSYNSPLHF. The whole variable domain, filled in from reference TRBV5-6 and TRBJ1-6, reads DAGVTQSPTHLIKTRGQQVTLRCSPKSGHDTVSWYQQALGQGPQFIFQYYEEEERQRGNFPDRFSGHQFPNYSSELNVNALLLGDSALYLCASSLIGSYNSPLHFGNGTRLTVT.

This clonotype turned up a few times. This rearrangement joins TRBV3-1 to TRBJ1-4; D unresolved. Germline V gives CDR1 LGHDT, CDR2 YNNKEL (reference sequence). The CDR3 covers 13 residues. Deletions cut 8 bases from V and 2 bases from J, with 9 bases between. The CDR3 loop reads CASSFGTNEKLFF. The CDR3 DNA reads as TGTGCCAGCTCCTTCGGGACTAATGAAAAACTGTTTTTT. Based on the CDR3 plus reference TRBV3-1 and TRBJ1-4, the full variable domain is DTAVSQTPKYLVTQMGNDKSIKCEQNLGHDTMYWYKQDSKKFLKIMFSYNNKELIINETVPNRFSPKSPDKAHLNLHINSLELGDSAVYFCASSFGTNEKLFFGSGTQLSVL.